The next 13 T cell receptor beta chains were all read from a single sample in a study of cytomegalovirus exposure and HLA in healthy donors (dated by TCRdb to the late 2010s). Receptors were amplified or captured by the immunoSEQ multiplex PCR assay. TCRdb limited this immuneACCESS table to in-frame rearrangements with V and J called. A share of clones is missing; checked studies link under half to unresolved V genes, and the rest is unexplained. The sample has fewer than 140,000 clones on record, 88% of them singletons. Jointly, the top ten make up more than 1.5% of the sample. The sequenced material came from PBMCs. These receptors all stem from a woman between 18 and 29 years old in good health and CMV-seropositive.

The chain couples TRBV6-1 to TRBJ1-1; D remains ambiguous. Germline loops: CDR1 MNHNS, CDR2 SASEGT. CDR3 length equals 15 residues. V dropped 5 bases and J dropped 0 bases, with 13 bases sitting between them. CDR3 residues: CASSKSQVMNTEAFF. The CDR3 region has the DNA TGTGCCAGCAGTAAGTCCCAGGTTATGAACACTGAAGCTTTCTTT.

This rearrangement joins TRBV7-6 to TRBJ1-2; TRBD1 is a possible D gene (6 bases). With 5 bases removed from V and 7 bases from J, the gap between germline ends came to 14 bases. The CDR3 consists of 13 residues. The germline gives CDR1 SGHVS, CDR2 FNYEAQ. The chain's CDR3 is CASSPSGGPGYTF. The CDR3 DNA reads TGTGCCAGCAGCCCTTCCGGGGGGCCTGGCTACACCTTC.

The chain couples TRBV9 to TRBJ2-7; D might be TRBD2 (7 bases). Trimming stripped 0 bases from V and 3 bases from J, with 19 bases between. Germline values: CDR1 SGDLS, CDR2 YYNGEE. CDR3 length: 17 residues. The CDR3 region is CASSVDGGGGGGYEQYF. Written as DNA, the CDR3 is TGTGCCAGCAGCGTAGACGGAGGAGGGGGAGGGGGCTACGAGCAGTACTTC. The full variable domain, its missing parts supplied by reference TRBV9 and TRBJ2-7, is DSGVTQTPKHLITATGQRVTLRCSPRSGDLSVYWYQQSLDQGLQFLIQYYNGEERAKGNILERFSAQQFPDLHSELNLSSLELGDSALYFCASSVDGGGGGGYEQYFGPGTRLTVT.

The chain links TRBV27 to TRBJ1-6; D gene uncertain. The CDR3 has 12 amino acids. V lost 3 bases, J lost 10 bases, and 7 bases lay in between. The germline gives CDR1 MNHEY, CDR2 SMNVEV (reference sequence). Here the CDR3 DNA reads TGTGCCAGCAGTTTTAGCTCCTCACCCCTCCACTTT. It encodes CASSFSSSPLHF.

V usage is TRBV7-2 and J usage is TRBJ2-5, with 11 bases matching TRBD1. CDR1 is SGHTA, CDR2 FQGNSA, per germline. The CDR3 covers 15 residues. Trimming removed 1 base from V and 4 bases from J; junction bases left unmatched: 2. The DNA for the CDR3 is TGTGCCAGCAGCTTAGAGGACAGGGGGCCAGAGACCCAGTACTTC. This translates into CASSLEDRGPETQYF.

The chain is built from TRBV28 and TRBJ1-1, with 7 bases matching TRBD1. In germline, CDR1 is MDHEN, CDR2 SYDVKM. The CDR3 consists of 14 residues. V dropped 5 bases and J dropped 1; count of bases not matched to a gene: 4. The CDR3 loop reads CASSTGQANTEAFF. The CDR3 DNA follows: TGTGCCAGCAGTACCGGACAGGCGAACACTGAAGCTTTCTTT.

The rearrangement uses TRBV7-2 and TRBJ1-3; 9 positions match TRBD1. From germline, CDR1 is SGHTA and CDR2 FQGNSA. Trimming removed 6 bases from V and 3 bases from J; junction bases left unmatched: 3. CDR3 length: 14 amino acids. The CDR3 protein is CASRGTGYGNTIYF. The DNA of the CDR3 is TGTGCCAGCAGAGGGACAGGGTATGGAAACACCATATATTTT. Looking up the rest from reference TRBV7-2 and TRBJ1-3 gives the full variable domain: GAGVSQSPSNKVTEKGKDVELRCDPISGHTALYWYRQSLGQGLEFLIYFQGNSAPDKSGLPSDRFSAERTGGSVSTLTIQRTQQEDSAVYLCASRGTGYGNTIYFGEGSWLTVV.

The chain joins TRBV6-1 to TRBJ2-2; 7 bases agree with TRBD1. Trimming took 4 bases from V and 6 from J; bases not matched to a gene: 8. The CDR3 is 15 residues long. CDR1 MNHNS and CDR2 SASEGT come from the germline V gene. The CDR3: CASSVTDRVPGELFF. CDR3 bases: TGTGCCAGCAGTGTAACTGACAGGGTTCCCGGGGAGCTGTTTTTT.

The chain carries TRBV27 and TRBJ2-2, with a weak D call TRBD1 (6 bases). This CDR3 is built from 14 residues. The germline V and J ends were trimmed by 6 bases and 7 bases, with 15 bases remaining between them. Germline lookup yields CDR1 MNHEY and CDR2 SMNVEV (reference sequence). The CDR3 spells CASSGYRVGGELFF. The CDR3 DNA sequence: TGTGCCAGCAGCGGATACAGGGTGGGCGGGGAGCTGTTTTTT.

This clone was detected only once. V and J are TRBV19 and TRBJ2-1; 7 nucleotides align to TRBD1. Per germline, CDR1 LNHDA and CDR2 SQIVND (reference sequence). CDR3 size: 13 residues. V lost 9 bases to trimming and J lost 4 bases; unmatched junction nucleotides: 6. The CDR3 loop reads CASRARGYNEQFF. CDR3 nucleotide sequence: TGTGCCAGCCGAGCCAGGGGGTACAATGAGCAGTTCTTC.

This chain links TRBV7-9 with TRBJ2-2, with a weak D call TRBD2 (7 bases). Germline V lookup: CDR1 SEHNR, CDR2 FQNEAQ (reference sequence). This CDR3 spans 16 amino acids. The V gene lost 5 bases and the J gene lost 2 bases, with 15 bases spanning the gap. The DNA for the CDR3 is TGTGCCAGCAGCCCTATGAGGGGGGGCAACACCGGGGAGCTGTTTTTT. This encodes CASSPMRGGNTGELFF.

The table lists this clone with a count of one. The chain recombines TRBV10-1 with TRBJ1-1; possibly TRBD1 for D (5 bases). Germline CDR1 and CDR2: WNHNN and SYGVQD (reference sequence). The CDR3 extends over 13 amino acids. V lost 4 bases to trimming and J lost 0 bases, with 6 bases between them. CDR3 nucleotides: TGCGCCAGCAGTGCCAGGGTGAACACTGAAGCTTTCTTT. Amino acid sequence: CASSARVNTEAFF.

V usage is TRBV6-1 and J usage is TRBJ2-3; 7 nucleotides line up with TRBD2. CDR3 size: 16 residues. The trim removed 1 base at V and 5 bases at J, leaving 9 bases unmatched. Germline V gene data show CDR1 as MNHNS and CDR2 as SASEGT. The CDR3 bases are TGTGCCAGCAGTGAAGGCAGGACTAGGCTGGGAGATACGCAGTATTTT. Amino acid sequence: CASSEGRTRLGDTQYF.